This TCR beta chain was captured by sequencing in a study of blood T cell repertoires in COVID-19. Whole-study context: The analysed material was cDNA or gDNA that came from T cells, B-cell-depleted T cells, or PBMCs.

This CDR3 comprises 14 residues. Germline CDR1 reads MNHEY; CDR2 reads SVGAGI. V gave up 6 bases and J gave up 2 bases, with 10 bases separating them. In the original processing: Reference gene primer amplification yielded estimated nucleated cell counts. The table came from immunoSEQ multiplex PCR; TCRdb's copy has only in-frame clones and leaves some out. V, J and clone size reflect that table, while D and trimming were determined from the DNA. This table holds about 230,000 clones, about nine tenths found once. Patients in Seattle were enrolled during active infection, then followed longitudinally. This clone was counted a few times.

This receptor was identified in a man aged 50-59 years with COVID-19, enrolled during active disease. The sequencing input was peripheral blood. The chain has TRBV6-5 and TRBJ2-2, with D maybe TRBD1 (5 bases). This chain's CDR3 is CASRTAQNTGELFF. The CDR3 coding sequence is TGTGCCAGCAGGACAGCCCAAAACACCGGGGAGCTGTTTTTT.